A single TCR beta chain is shown here with its context. This clonotype was recorded many times. Its antigen is currently not known. No base quality values were provided; no much bigger clone lies one nucleotide off. Library generation was performed with PCR. The listed sequencing device is Illumina HiSeq 2500. TCR library preparation used molecular barcoding, with unique molecular identifiers applied to normalize quantification of the TCRbeta repertoire. TCRdb ran its own pipeline on the public reads, namely fastp trimming at Q25 and MiXCR clone calling, and kept in-frame beta chains. Entries that share a CDR3 protein sequence are merged under the most common genes and DNA. The sample contains 450,000 to 600,000 distinct CDR3 sequences, approximately 10% of them found a single time. Approximately 2% of the sample belongs to the ten largest clones. The data originate from a study of T-cell reconstitution after alpha-beta-depleted transplantation in children (dated by TCRdb to 2016 to 2018). For the study in its entirety: Using TCR repertoire profiling, the study followed T-cell immune reconstitution in a quantitative way in children after TCRalphabeta/CD19-depleted allogeneic hematopoietic cell transplantation.

The research as a whole found: Hyperexpanded clone frequencies declined over subsequent months; after one year, T-cell counts and TCRbeta diversity were mostly attributed to newly produced T cells. In some patients, the high TCRbeta diversity seen at day 60 was put down to recipient T cells and intrathymic progenitors that had survived conditioning. About two months after transplant, the apparently early recovery of alphabetaT-cell counts reportedly depended on just several hundred clones that had expanded rapidly and came from non-depleted graft cells.

Read against the paper, the sample's treatment or condition label means: allogeneic hematopoietic cell transplantation with graft depleted of TCRalphabeta T cells and CD19 B cells. Transplant recipients were children who received TCRalphabeta/CD19-depleted allogeneic hematopoietic cell grafts. The trim is 7 bases for V and 4 bases for J, with a gap of 7 bases between the germline ends. CDR1 SQVTM and CDR2 ANQGSEA are derived from the germline V gene. Counted from cysteine to phenylalanine, this CDR3 has 11 amino acids. Solely the CDR3 DNA is kept, with 33 bases framed from the first base. The sequence links TRBV29-1 to TRBJ2-2, with no D gene named confidently. The sequences come from PBMCs, collected before TCRalphabeta/CD19-depleted stem cell transplant. This TCR was sampled from a child aged 2-9 years with inherited bone marrow failure, due to receive a stem cell transplant. The CDR3: CSAESTGELFF. In nucleotide form, the sequence is TGCAGCGCCGAGAGCACCGGGGAGCTGTTTTTT.